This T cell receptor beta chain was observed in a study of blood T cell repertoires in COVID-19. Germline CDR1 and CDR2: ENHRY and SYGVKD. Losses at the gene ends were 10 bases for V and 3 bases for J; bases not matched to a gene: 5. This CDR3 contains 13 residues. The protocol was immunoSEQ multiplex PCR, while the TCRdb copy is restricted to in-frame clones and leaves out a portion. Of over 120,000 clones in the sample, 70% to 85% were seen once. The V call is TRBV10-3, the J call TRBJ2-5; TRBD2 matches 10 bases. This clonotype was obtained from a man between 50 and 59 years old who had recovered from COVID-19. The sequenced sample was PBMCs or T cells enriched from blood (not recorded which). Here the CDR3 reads CATYTSGEETQYF. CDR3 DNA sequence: TGTGCCACTTATACTAGCGGGGAAGAGACCCAGTACTTC.